This record concerns one TCR beta chain sequence. This sample stems from a study of T cells after yellow fever vaccination. On the study more broadly: Preparation of the low-cell-number fractions used SMART-Seq v4 Ultra Low Input.

The study made its TCR cDNA through 5'RACE template switching. That step introduced a universal primer site along with UMIs. MiXCR, run by TCRdb on the 5' RACE reads, gives a single entry per CDR3 protein. The top ten clones hold over 14% of a sample with about 400,000 distinct CDR3 sequences, around 6.5% of them seen once. The receptor was isolated from a man aged 25-45 years who received the YFV17D yellow fever vaccine. This specimen consisted of PBMCs, obtained 5 days after the yellow fever booster vaccination.

The CDR3 DNA follows: TGTGCCAGCAGCTTGGAAGTGACTAGCGGTACAGATACGCAGTATTTT. It translates to CASSLEVTSGTDTQYF. The chain uses TRBV5-4 and TRBJ2-3, with 9 bases that match TRBD2. The CDR3 has 16 residues. CDR1 is SGHNT, CDR2 YYREEE, per germline (reference sequence). The V gene end was trimmed by 0 bases and the J gene end by 3 bases; junction bases not matched to a gene: 5.